One and the same sample provided the 31 T cell receptor beta chains below, sequenced in a study of cytomegalovirus exposure and HLA in healthy donors. PCR involved 60 Vbeta and 13 Jbeta primers. The assay was immunoSEQ multiplex PCR, and TCRdb's table has in-frame clones only and misses some. This table has some 69,000 clones, under 80% appearing once. Material: PBMCs. The origin of the receptors is a male donor in good health and CMV-seropositive.

This sequence joins TRBV18 and TRBJ2-7, with TRBD2 matching over 9 bases. Germline V gene sequence: CDR1 KGHSH, CDR2 LQKENI. CDR3 size: 15 residues. J was trimmed by 7 bases and V by 0 bases; bases with no gene match: 7. CDR3 sequence reads: CASSPPAGGPREQYF. The DNA of the CDR3 is TGTGCCAGCTCACCACCGGCGGGAGGGCCTAGGGAGCAGTACTTC.

V gene TRBV5-1 combines with J gene TRBJ2-2; perhaps TRBD1 as D (6 bases). CDR1 is SGHRS and CDR2 is YFSETQ in the germline V gene. The CDR3 loop spans 16 amino acids. V gave up 0 bases and J gave up 0 bases, with 9 bases separating them. CDR3 amino acids: CASSLAGTSNTGELFF. CDR3 coding DNA: TGCGCCAGCAGCTTGGCCGGGACATCGAACACCGGGGAGCTGTTTTTT. Full variable domain (missing parts from reference TRBV5-1 and TRBJ2-2): KAGVTQTPRYLIKTRGQQVTLSCSPISGHRSVSWYQQTPGQGLQFLFEYFSETQRNKGNFPGRFSGRQFSNSRSEMNVSTLELGDSALYLCASSLAGTSNTGELFFGEGSRLTVL.

A few counts support this clone. The chain recombines TRBV6-1 with TRBJ1-1; D remains ambiguous. Trimming took off 7 bases at V and 1 base at J, with 10 bases between the two ends. Germline V gene sequence: CDR1 MNHNS, CDR2 SASEGT. The CDR3 totals 13 residues. The DNA of the CDR3 is TGTGCCAGCACACCGCAGGCGAACACTGAAGCTTTCTTT. This translates into CASTPQANTEAFF.

The DNA of the CDR3 is TGTGCCAGCAGTGAAGCGGGAGGTTCATCCACAGATACGCAGTATTTT. Translation: CASSEAGGSSTDTQYF. The chain joins TRBV6-4 to TRBJ2-3; 9 positions agree with TRBD2. The CDR3 sequence is 16 residues long. V dropped 3 bases and J dropped 2; count of bases not matched to a gene: 6. Germline CDR1 is MRHNA and CDR2 is SNTAGT.

This clone was counted a single time. The V call is TRBV6-5, the J call TRBJ2-7; 9 bases are a match to TRBD2. Unmatched junction bases numbered 9, after V lost 0 bases and J lost 6 bases. The CDR3 is 16 amino acids. Germline assignment: CDR1 MNHEY and CDR2 SVGAGI. The CDR3 loop is CASSYSSSGGSGEQYF. The CDR3 DNA reads TGTGCCAGCAGTTACTCGTCGAGCGGGGGGTCAGGCGAGCAGTACTTC.

The CDR3 region is CASSEQSQNSIYGYTF. Written as DNA, the CDR3 is TGTGCCAGCAGTGAACAATCACAGAACTCAATATATGGCTACACCTTC. The gene calls are TRBV6-1 and TRBJ1-2; D is unclear. Trimming shortened V by 2 bases and J by 5 bases, and 18 bases separated the two germline ends. The CDR3 sequence is 16 residues long. Per germline, CDR1 MNHNS and CDR2 SASEGT.

This chain links TRBV10-2 with TRBJ1-1; the match to TRBD1 covers 9 bases. Germline V lookup: CDR1 WSHSY, CDR2 SAAADI. CDR3 size: 16 residues. V was clipped by 4 bases and J by 5 bases; unmatched bases: 11. CDR3 nucleotides: TGCGCCAGCAGTGGGGAACCGGGACAGGGTCTAACTGAAGCTTTCTTT. Translating it yields CASSGEPGQGLTEAFF.

This rearrangement joins TRBV19 to TRBJ2-3, with TRBD1 identical over 8 bases. The CDR3 length is 16 residues. CDR1 is LNHDA, CDR2 SQIVND, per germline (reference sequence). V was pared by 3 bases and J by 4 bases, with 9 bases of the junction left unmatched. The CDR3 loop reads CASSMRRQGSADTQYF. For the CDR3, the DNA is TGTGCCAGTAGTATGCGTCGACAGGGGTCGGCAGATACGCAGTATTTT.

This clone showed up just a few times. The chain uses TRBV15 and TRBJ2-3; 8 bases line up with TRBD2. CDR3 length: 14 residues. Germline CDR1 reads LNHNV; CDR2 reads YYDKDF (reference sequence). V trimming: 2 bases; J trimming: 7 bases; junction bases outside the gene matches: 5. The CDR3 reads CATSRSLAEYTQYF. The CDR3, as DNA: TGTGCCACCAGCAGATCACTAGCGGAGTATACGCAGTATTTT.

This rearrangement joins TRBV29-1 to TRBJ2-4, with 7 nucleotides matching TRBD1. The CDR3 is made up of 15 amino acids. Losses at the gene ends were 1 base for V and 6 bases for J; bases not matched to a gene: 9. From germline, CDR1 is SQVTM and CDR2 ANQGSEA. CDR3 bases: TGCAGCGTTGAAGGGACAGGCTTTTATCCAAACATTCAGTACTTC. Amino acid sequence: CSVEGTGFYPNIQYF.

The gene calls are TRBV6-1 and TRBJ1-6, with a tentative D call TRBD1 (6 bases). Trimming took 5 bases from V and 8 from J, leaving 13 bases between them. From germline, CDR1 is MNHNS and CDR2 SASEGT. This CDR3 contains 14 residues. CDR3 nucleotides: TGTGCCAGCAGTTGGGGGCCAGTCGATTCACCCCTCCACTTT. Its protein product is CASSWGPVDSPLHF.

This clone was observed a few times. This rearrangement joins TRBV10-1 to TRBJ1-5, with a possible D match to TRBD1 (5 bases). V lost 6 bases and J 5 bases, leaving 14 bases between the germline ends. Germline V gene lookup returns CDR1 WNHNN and CDR2 SYGVQD (reference sequence). The CDR3 contains 14 residues. This CDR3 reads CASSPIGVYQPQHF. The CDR3 DNA is TGCGCCAGCAGCCCCATAGGGGTCTATCAGCCCCAGCATTTT.

The gene calls are TRBV5-6 and TRBJ2-7; TRBD1 matches 8 bases. Germline CDR1 is SGHDT and CDR2 is YYEEEE. With 4 bases clipped from V and 4 bases from J, the junction kept 7 bases outside the gene matches. This CDR3 spans 14 amino acids. This CDR3 reads CASSHGTGNYEQYF. CDR3 DNA sequence: TGTGCCAGCAGCCACGGGACAGGCAATTACGAGCAGTACTTC.

The chain joins TRBV7-9 to TRBJ2-7, with TRBD2 matching 9 bases. Germline CDR1 and CDR2: SEHNR and FQNEAQ (reference sequence). The V segment lost 4 bases and the J segment 7 bases; nucleotides outside the gene matches: 8. The CDR3 totals 14 residues. The CDR3 loop reads CASSSGTSHGEQYF. CDR3 nucleotides: TGTGCCAGCAGCTCCGGGACTAGCCATGGGGAGCAGTACTTC.

This clone was found once. Here the CDR3 reads CASSSRQVLKEQYF. CDR3 nucleotide sequence: TGTGCCAGCAGTTCTCGACAGGTTCTGAAAGAGCAGTACTTC. The chain is built from TRBV27 and TRBJ2-7; TRBD1 is a possible D gene (6 bases). CDR1 and CDR2 (germline): MNHEY, SMNVEV (reference sequence). There are 14 residues in the CDR3. V lost 4 bases to trimming and J lost 7 bases, with 17 bases between them.

This chain links TRBV5-5 with TRBJ2-3, with 11 positions matching TRBD2. This CDR3 has 17 residues. Unmatched junction bases numbered 10, after V lost 4 bases and J lost 3 bases. Germline CDR1 and CDR2: SGHKS and YYEKEE (reference sequence). This CDR3 reads CASSTRLAGGRTDTQYF. Written as DNA, the CDR3 is TGTGCCAGCAGCACTCGCCTAGCGGGAGGTCGGACAGATACGCAGTATTTT.

This clone was detected a few times. The chain combines TRBV21-1 with TRBJ2-7; the D call TRBD2 from the table was never checked on the DNA. TRBV21-1 is a pseudogene. This CDR3 is 17 amino acids long. CDR3 in DNA: TGTGCCAGCAGCATCCCCGGGGCGAGCGGGAGGATCTACGAGCAGTACTTC. This encodes CASSIPGASGRIYEQYF.

V is TRBV18 and J is TRBJ2-5; D perhaps matches TRBD1 (6 bases). The DNA matches TRBJ2-7 better at its end, which makes the J call doubtful. CDR3 size: 15 residues. CDR1 is KGHSH and CDR2 is LQKENI in the germline V gene. The CDR3 is CASSPPGVYFYEQYF. The CDR3 coding sequence is TGTGCCAGCTCGCCTCCAGGGGTATACTTCTACGAGCAGTACTTC.

The chain carries TRBV7-2 and TRBJ2-3; D may be TRBD2 (6 bases). There are 14 residues in the CDR3. Trimming left V 4 bases short and J 6 bases short, with 14 bases between. Germline V CDR1 and CDR2: SGHTA, FQGNSA. As DNA, the CDR3 is TGTGCCAGCAGCTCGCTAAGACTAGGCGATACGCAGTATTTT. Translated, it gives CASSSLRLGDTQYF.

The rearrangement joins TRBV9 to TRBJ2-3, with 9 bases lining up with TRBD1. J lost 3 bases, V lost 1 base, and 3 bases had no gene match. The CDR3 contains 15 residues. Germline CDR1 and CDR2: SGDLS and YYNGEE. CDR3 sequence reads: CASSVYDRGTDTQYF. The CDR3 nucleotides read TGTGCCAGCAGCGTATACGACAGGGGGACAGATACGCAGTATTTT.

This clone was picked up a small number of times. The V gene is TRBV5-4, the J gene TRBJ2-5; TRBD2 aligns across 10 bases. The V segment lost 5 bases and the J segment 1 base; nucleotides outside the gene matches: 17. This CDR3 spans 19 amino acids. Germline values: CDR1 SGHNT, CDR2 YYREEE (reference sequence). The CDR3 DNA is TGTGCCAGCAGACCAGGTCGCACCGGGACTAGCGTGCTCCAAGAGACCCAGTACTTC. Amino acids: CASRPGRTGTSVLQETQYF.

This clone was counted only a few times. The J gene is TRBJ1-2, the V gene TRBV14; the D is unclear. This CDR3 has 15 residues. CDR1 SGHDN and CDR2 FVKESK come from the germline V gene. Trimming removed 2 bases at V and 2 bases at J, with 12 bases between. This CDR3 reads CASSQPPDKNYGYTF. DNA for the CDR3: TGTGCCAGCAGCCAACCCCCCGACAAGAACTATGGCTACACCTTC.

Many counts were recorded for this clone. V is TRBV10-1 and J is TRBJ2-5; 12 bases agree with TRBD2. The CDR3 has 14 amino acids. J was trimmed by 5 bases and V by 2 bases; bases with no gene match: 0. Germline V CDR1 and CDR2: WNHNN, SYGVQD (reference sequence). CDR3 amino acids: CASSEGLAGETQYF. In DNA, the CDR3 is TGCGCCAGCAGTGAGGGACTAGCGGGGGAGACCCAGTACTTC.

CDR3 protein: CAWSVETAGNQPQHF. The CDR3 DNA follows: TGTGCCTGGAGCGTTGAGACAGCAGGCAATCAGCCCCAGCATTTT. V usage is TRBV30 and J usage is TRBJ1-5; D is perhaps TRBD1 (5 bases). V was pared by 3 bases and J by 2 bases, with 14 bases between. CDR1 and CDR2 from the germline V gene are GTSNPN and SVGIG (reference sequence). CDR3 length: 15 residues.

The chain combines TRBV5-6 with TRBJ2-7, with unresolved D. The V end lost 4 bases, the J end lost 2 bases, and 16 bases lay between the germline ends. The germline CDR1 and CDR2 sequences are SGHDT and YYEEEE. This CDR3 is 15 amino acids long. The DNA for the CDR3 is TGTGCCAGCAGCCCCGAGCCCCTTGGTACCTACGAGCAGTACTTC. This sequence encodes CASSPEPLGTYEQYF.

This clone was detected once. The V gene is TRBV5-1, the J gene TRBJ1-5, with TRBD1 matching 7 bases. V lost 6 bases and J lost 2; bases outside the gene matches: 2. This CDR3 comprises 13 residues. Looked up from germline, CDR1 is SGHRS and CDR2 is YFSETQ. The CDR3 is CASKGGGNQPQHF. In DNA form, the CDR3 reads TGCGCCAGCAAAGGGGGCGGCAATCAGCCCCAGCATTTT.

The V call is TRBV30, the J call TRBJ2-5, with D unclear. Germline V lookup: CDR1 GTSNPN, CDR2 SVGIG (reference sequence). Trimming cost V 0 bases and J 5 bases, with 4 bases left between them. This CDR3 region has 11 residues. CDR3 nucleotide sequence: TGTGCCTGGAGTGTCGGGGAGACCCAGTACTTC. Its protein is CAWSVGETQYF. Drawing the rest from reference TRBV30 and TRBJ2-5, the complete variable domain is SQTIHQWPATLVQPVGSPLSLECTVEGTSNPNLYWYRQAAGRGLQLLFYSVGIGQISSEVPQNLSASRPQDRQFILSSKKLLLSDSGFYLCAWSVGETQYFGPGTRLLVL.

The rearrangement links TRBV27 to TRBJ2-1; TRBD2 aligns across 8 bases. Germline-derived CDR1 and CDR2 are MNHEY and SMNVEV (reference sequence). The V and J ends lost 8 bases and 0 bases, in that order; junction bases with no gene match: 18. The CDR3 is 19 residues long. CDR3 protein: CASSFIGAGGGGSYNEQFF. As DNA, the CDR3 is TGTGCCAGCTCCTTTATCGGGGCCGGGGGGGGAGGCTCCTACAATGAGCAGTTCTTC.

The chain employs TRBV30 and TRBJ1-3, with TRBD1 matching over 8 bases. CDR1 is GTSNPN, CDR2 SVGIG, per germline (reference sequence). The CDR3 is 14 amino acids. J gave up 3 bases and V 2 bases, and 3 bases lay outside the gene matches. The DNA of the CDR3 is TGTGCCTGGAGTACAGGGGGAGGTGGAAACACCATATATTTT. Its translation: CAWSTGGGGNTIYF.

This clone was counted only a few times. The chain employs TRBV11-2 and TRBJ1-2, with D perhaps TRBD1 (5 bases). The CDR3 runs 16 residues. Trimming cost V 1 base and J 3 bases, with 15 bases left between them. The V gene's germline CDR1 is SGHAT and CDR2 FQNNGV. The CDR3 DNA is TGTGCCAGCAGCTTAGCTTCGGCAGGGTCGTACTATGGCTACACCTTC. It is translated as CASSLASAGSYYGYTF.

Concerning this clone: Within the sample, other DNA sequences also encode this same CDR3. The chain links TRBV18 to TRBJ2-5; 7 bases are a match to TRBD1. The CDR3 is 15 residues long. Germline V gives CDR1 KGHSH, CDR2 LQKENI. V lost 3 bases to trimming and J lost 1 base; unmatched junction nucleotides: 5. The CDR3 region has the DNA TGTGCCAGCTCACCGGGGCAGGGGGTCCAAGAGACCCAGTACTTC. This encodes CASSPGQGVQETQYF.